This T cell receptor (beta chain) was identified in a study of control samples from healthy donors and cancer patients. The method was immunoSEQ multiplex PCR; TCRdb's version includes in-frame clones alone and lacks a portion of them. This sample has 89,000 or so clones, with roughly 86% found just once. Germline V CDR1 and CDR2: SGHRS, YFSETQ. CDR3 length: 15 amino acids. V was clipped by 2 bases and J by 7 bases; unmatched bases: 8. This rearrangement joins TRBV5-1 to TRBJ2-1, with TRBD2 matching 8 bases. This sequence was found in a man aged 45-60 years in good health. The sequenced sample was blood. The CDR3 DNA is TGCGCCAGCAGCTTAGGACTAGCCCAGGTGAATGAGCAGTTCTTC. Protein: CASSLGLAQVNEQFF.